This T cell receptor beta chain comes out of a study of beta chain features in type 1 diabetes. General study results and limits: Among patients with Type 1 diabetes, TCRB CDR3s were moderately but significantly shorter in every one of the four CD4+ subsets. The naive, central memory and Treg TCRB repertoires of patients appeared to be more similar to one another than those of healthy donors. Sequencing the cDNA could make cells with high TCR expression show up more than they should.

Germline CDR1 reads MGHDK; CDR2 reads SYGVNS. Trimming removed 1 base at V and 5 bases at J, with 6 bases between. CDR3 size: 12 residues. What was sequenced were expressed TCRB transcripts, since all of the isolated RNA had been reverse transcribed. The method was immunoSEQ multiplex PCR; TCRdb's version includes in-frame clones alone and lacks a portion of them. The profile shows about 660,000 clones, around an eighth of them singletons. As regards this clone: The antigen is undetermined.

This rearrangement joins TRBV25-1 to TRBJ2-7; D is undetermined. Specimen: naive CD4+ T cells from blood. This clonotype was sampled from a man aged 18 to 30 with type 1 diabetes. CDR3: CASSELLHEQYF. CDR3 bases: TGTGCCAGCAGTGAATTACTCCACGAGCAGTACTTC.